The rows below give T cell receptor beta chains drawn from one sample of a study of graft-versus-host responses after intestinal transplantation. Repertoires were generated with immunoSEQ multiplex PCR, while TCRdb's copy carries only in-frame clones and drops some. In the table there are about 120,000 clones, about 92% of which are singletons. Antigens of these TCRs are unknown. This sample comprised unstimulated CD8+ T cells sorted from spleen or lymph node cells, obtained before transplant. All receptors come from a human donor who was the organ donor for an intestinal transplant. The CDR3 runs from the conserved cysteine through the conserved F or W. The D gene is left open where the match is weak. Where a row states a size, it is once, few, many or the class of an expanded clone; other rows omit it.

d_call j_call clone_size v_call cdr3_nt cdr3_aa
TRBD2 TRBJ2-7 - TRBV28 TGTGCCAGCAGTTTCCCGTCTAGCGGGCCAGGTGGAGAGCAGTACTTC CASSFPSSGPGGEQYF
- TRBJ2-5 - TRBV28 TGTGCCAGCAGTTTTGGAAGCGGAATAAAAGAGACCCAGTACTTC CASSFGSGIKETQYF
- TRBJ1-2 - TRBV4-3 TGCGCCAGCAGCCCCTTAACGCGGGGGGCTAGCGGCTATGGCTACACCTTC CASSPLTRGASGYGYTF
- TRBJ2-1 - TRBV11-3 TGTGCCAGCAGCCCTGACTCGAGCTCCTACAATGAGCAGTTCTTC CASSPDSSSYNEQFF
- TRBJ2-1 - TRBV4-3 TGCGCCAGCAGCCAAGATTTGGTTCTGAATGAGCAGTTCTTC CASSQDLVLNEQFF
- TRBJ2-1 - TRBV12-2 TGTGCAAGTCGCCCACAGGGCAATGAGCAGTTCTTC CASRPQGNEQFF
- TRBJ1-3 - TRBV27 TGTGCCAGCAGTTTTAACCCCATCTCTGGAAACACCATATATTTT CASSFNPISGNTIYF
- TRBJ2-1 - TRBV7-2 TGTGCCAGCAGCTGGACTCTCTACAATGAGCAGTTCTTC CASSWTLYNEQFF
- TRBJ1-1 - TRBV21-1 TGTGCCAGCAGCAAAGTACCCGGGGGCACTGAAGCTTTCTTT CASSKVPGGTEAFF
- TRBJ2-7 - TRBV7-8 TGTGCCAGCAGCTTAGTGGGGTACGAGCAGTACTTC CASSLVGYEQYF
TRBD2 TRBJ2-7 - TRBV30 TGTGCCTGGAGTGTACTAGCGGACCACTACGAGCAGTACTTC CAWSVLADHYEQYF
TRBD1 TRBJ1-5 - TRBV19 TGTGCCAGTAGTATGGGGCAGGGGGGTGGTCAGCCCCAGCATTTT CASSMGQGGGQPQHF
- TRBJ2-7 - TRBV18 TGTGCCAGCTCACGCGTGCCGACTAGGGAAGGATACGAGCAGTACTTC CASSRVPTREGYEQYF
- TRBJ2-7 - TRBV5-6 TGCGCCAGCAGCGTGGCAGCGGGCTCCTACGAGCAGTACTTC CASSVAAGSYEQYF
- TRBJ2-2 - TRBV25-1 TGTGCCAGCTGGGGAAACTGGCGGGTCCCCACCGGGGAGCTGTTTTTT CASWGNWRVPTGELFF
TRBD1 TRBJ2-7 once TRBV4-1 TGCGCCAGCAGCCAAATTGACAGGGGGGTCTACGAGCAGTACTTC CASSQIDRGVYEQYF
- TRBJ1-5 - TRBV27 TGTGCCAGTCGACCCTGGCGGGAGGGCCTTTTTCAGCCCCAGCATTTT CASRPWREGLFQPQHF
TRBD1 TRBJ1-2 - TRBV7-9 TGTGCCAGCAGCTTAGGAACGACAGGGGGTGGCTACACCTTC CASSLGTTGGGYTF
- TRBJ2-7 - TRBV30 TGTGCCTGGTCGGCGGGCGGCTACGAGCAGTACTTC CAWSAGGYEQYF
- TRBJ1-1 - TRBV4-1 TGCGCCAGCAGCCAAGCCCGGGGTTTCACTGAAGCTTTCTTT CASSQARGFTEAFF
- TRBJ2-1 - TRBV6-5 TGTGCCAGCAGTTTCAGGGGAACGGGTAATGAGCAGTTCTTC CASSFRGTGNEQFF
- TRBJ1-1 - TRBV5-1 TGCGCCAGCAGCGTAACAGGGCTGAACACTGAAGCTTTCTTT CASSVTGLNTEAFF